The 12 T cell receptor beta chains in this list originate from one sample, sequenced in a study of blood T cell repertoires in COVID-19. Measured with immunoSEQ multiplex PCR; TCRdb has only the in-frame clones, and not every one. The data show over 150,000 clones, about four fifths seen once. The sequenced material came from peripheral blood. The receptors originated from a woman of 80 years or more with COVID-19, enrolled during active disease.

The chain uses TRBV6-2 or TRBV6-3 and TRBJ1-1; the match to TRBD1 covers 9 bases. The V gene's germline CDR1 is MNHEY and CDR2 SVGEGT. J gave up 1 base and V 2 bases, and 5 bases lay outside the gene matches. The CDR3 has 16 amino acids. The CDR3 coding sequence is TGTGCCAGCAGTTACCGGCGGGGACAGGGGAACACTGAAGCTTTCTTT. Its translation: CASSYRRGQGNTEAFF.

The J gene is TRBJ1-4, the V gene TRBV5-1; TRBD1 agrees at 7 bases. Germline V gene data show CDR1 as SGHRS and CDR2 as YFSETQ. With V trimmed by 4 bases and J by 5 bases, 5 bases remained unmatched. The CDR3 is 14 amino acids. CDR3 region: CASSNGQANEKLFF. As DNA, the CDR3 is TGCGCCAGCAGCAATGGACAGGCGAATGAAAAACTGTTTTTT. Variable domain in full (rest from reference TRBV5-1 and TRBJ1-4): KAGVTQTPRYLIKTRGQQVTLSCSPISGHRSVSWYQQTPGQGLQFLFEYFSETQRNKGNFPGRFSGRQFSNSRSEMNVSTLELGDSALYLCASSNGQANEKLFFGSGTQLSVL.

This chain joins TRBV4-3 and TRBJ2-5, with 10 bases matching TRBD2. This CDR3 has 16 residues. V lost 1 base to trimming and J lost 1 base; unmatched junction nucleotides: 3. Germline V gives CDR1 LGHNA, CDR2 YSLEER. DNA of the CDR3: TGCGCCAGCAGCCAAGTGGCTAGCGGGGGCCAAGAGACCCAGTACTTC. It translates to CASSQVASGGQETQYF.

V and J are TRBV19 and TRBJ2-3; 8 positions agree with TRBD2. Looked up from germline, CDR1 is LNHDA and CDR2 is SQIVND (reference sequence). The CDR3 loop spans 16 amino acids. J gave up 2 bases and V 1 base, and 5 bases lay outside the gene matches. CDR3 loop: CASSIAGGYSTDTQYF. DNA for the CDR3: TGTGCCAGTAGTATAGCGGGGGGGTACTCCACAGATACGCAGTATTTT.

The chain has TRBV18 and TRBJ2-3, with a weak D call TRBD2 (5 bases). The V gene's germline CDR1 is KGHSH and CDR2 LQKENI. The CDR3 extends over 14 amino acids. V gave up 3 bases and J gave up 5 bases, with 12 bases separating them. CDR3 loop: CASSPGGRGDTQYF. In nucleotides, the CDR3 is TGTGCCAGCTCACCTGGTGGGAGAGGAGATACGCAGTATTTT.

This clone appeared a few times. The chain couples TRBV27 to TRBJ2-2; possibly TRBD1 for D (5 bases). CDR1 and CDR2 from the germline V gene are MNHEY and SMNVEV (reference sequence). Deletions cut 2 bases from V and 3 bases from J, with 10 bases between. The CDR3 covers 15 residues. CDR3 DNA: TGTGCCAGCAGTTTACAGGGTAGAGACACCGGGGAGCTGTTTTTT. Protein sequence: CASSLQGRDTGELFF.

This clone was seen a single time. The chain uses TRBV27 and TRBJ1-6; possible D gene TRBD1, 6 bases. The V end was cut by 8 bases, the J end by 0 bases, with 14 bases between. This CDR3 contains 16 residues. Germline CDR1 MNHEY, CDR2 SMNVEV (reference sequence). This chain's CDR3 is CASGYRVSSYNSPLHF. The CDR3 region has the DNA TGTGCCAGCGGGTACAGGGTGAGCTCCTATAATTCACCCCTCCACTTT.

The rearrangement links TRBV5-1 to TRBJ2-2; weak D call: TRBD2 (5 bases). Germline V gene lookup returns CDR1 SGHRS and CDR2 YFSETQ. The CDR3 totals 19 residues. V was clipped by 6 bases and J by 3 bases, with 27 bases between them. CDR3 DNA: TGCGCCAGCACACGGAGAGGGTCGGTCTTCCCACATGACACCGGGGAGCTGTTTTTT. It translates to CASTRRGSVFPHDTGELFF. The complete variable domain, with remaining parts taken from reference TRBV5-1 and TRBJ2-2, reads KAGVTQTPRYLIKTRGQQVTLSCSPISGHRSVSWYQQTPGQGLQFLFEYFSETQRNKGNFPGRFSGRQFSNSRSEMNVSTLELGDSALYLCASTRRGSVFPHDTGELFFGEGSRLTVL.

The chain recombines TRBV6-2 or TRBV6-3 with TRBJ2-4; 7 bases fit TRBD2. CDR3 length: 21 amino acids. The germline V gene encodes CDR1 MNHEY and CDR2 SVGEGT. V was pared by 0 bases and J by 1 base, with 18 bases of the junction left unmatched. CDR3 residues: CASSYSSEGGRAVRAKNIQYF. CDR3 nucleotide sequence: TGTGCCAGCAGTTACTCGTCGGAAGGAGGGAGGGCCGTACGGGCCAAAAACATTCAGTACTTC.

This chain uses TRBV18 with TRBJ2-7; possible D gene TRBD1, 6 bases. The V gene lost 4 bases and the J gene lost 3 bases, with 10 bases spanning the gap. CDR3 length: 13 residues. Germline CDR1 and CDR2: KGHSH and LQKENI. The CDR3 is CASSQGGSYEQYF. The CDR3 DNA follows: TGTGCCAGCTCACAAGGGGGTAGCTACGAGCAGTACTTC.

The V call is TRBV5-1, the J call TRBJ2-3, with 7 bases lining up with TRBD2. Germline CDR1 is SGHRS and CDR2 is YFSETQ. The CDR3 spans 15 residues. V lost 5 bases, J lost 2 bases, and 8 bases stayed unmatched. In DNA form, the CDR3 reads TGCGCCAGCAGGCTTTTAGCGGGCCTCACAGATACGCAGTATTTT. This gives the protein CASRLLAGLTDTQYF.

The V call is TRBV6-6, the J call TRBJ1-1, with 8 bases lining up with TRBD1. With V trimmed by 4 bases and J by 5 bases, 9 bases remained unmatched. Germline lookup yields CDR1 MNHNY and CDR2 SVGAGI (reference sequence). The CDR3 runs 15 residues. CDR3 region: CASSLSSGGRTEAFF. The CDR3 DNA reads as TGTGCCAGCAGTTTATCCTCAGGGGGCCGGACTGAAGCTTTCTTT.